The clone carrying this T cell receptor (beta chain) was seen only a few times. The second PCR ran about 6 to 12 cycles with a sample-barcoded 5' primer and J-beta primers. TCRdb used MiXCR to reprocess the 5' RACE reads, holding one entry per CDR3 protein. This table holds around 1.5 million distinct CDR3 sequences, about 31% found once. This sample was included in a study of blood T cells in healthy people across ages. V lost 2 bases and J lost 7, with 18 bases in between. This CDR3 spans 15 amino acids. CDR1 is MNHNS and CDR2 is SASEGT in the germline V gene. The rearrangement uses TRBV6-1 and TRBJ2-7; the D is unclear. What was sequenced was blood. The clonotype originates from a woman aged 25 to 39 in good health. The CDR3 is CASSEPSWYLGEQYF. CDR3 nucleotides: TGTGCCAGCAGTGAACCGTCTTGGTATTTGGGGGAGCAGTACTTC.